The 30 T cell receptor beta chains in this list originate from one sample, sequenced in a study of CD8 T cells in ankylosing spondylitis. Study findings and constraints: Blood of patients with ankylosing spondylitis appeared to be characterized by a TCR beta motif of several highly homologous variants.

TCRdb redid the calling of the 5' RACE reads with MiXCR, one entry per CDR3 protein. The sample contains 670,000 or so distinct CDR3 sequences, roughly 19% of which appear only once. These receptors' antigens are unknown. The sample consisted of blood, either unsorted or a sorted T cell fraction (not recorded which). The receptors come from a male donor with ankylosing spondylitis.

The chain links TRBV10-2 to TRBJ2-2; 9 bases line up with TRBD2. This CDR3 contains 16 residues. J lost 5 bases, V lost 5 bases, and 9 bases had no gene match. CDR1 and CDR2 (germline): WSHSY, SAAADI. In nucleotides, the CDR3 is TGCGCCAGCAGTCCCGGGGGTAGCGGGAGTACCGGGGAGCTGTTTTTT. Translating gives CASSPGGSGSTGELFF.

The gene calls are TRBV4-3 and TRBJ2-2, with 10 bases matching TRBD2. Trimming took 3 bases from V and 6 from J; bases not matched to a gene: 10. This CDR3 comprises 17 residues. Germline V CDR1 and CDR2: LGHNA, YSLEER. Written as DNA, the CDR3 is TGCGCCAGCAGCCATGAGGGGCCTAGCGGGAGTCCCGGGGAGCTGTTTTTT. It translates to CASSHEGPSGSPGELFF.

The V call is TRBV27, the J call TRBJ1-1, with 7 bases identical to TRBD1. The CDR3 contains 18 residues. V lost 6 bases and J lost 11; bases outside the gene matches: 27. Germline V gene sequence: CDR1 MNHEY, CDR2 SMNVEV (reference sequence). Here the CDR3 DNA reads TGTGCCAGCAGCCGTTTAACCTCGACAGGGATCGTCCGAAGTCGGGCTTTCTTT. This sequence encodes CASSRLTSTGIVRSRAFF.

This clonotype was observed a handful of times. The chain joins TRBV4-2 to TRBJ2-3, with D maybe TRBD1 (5 bases). With 1 base removed from V and 9 bases from J, the gap between germline ends came to 14 bases. This CDR3 spans 14 amino acids. Per the germline V gene, CDR1 is LGHNA and CDR2 is YNFKEQ. The CDR3, as DNA: TGTGCCAGCAGCCAAGGGCAGGGCAGGTGGACGCAGTATTTT. Its protein product is CASSQGQGRWTQYF.

J is TRBJ2-1 and V is TRBV11-2; TRBD2 agrees at 9 bases. Germline V gives CDR1 SGHAT, CDR2 FQNNGV. The CDR3 contains 16 residues. V was clipped by 5 bases and J by 8 bases; unmatched bases: 13. CDR3 in DNA: TGTGCCAGCAGCCCACGGACTAGCGCTGGAGGGGATGAGCAGTTCTTC. It translates to CASSPRTSAGGDEQFF.

This clonotype was detected only a few times. The J gene is TRBJ2-1, the V gene TRBV7-6; unclear D gene. V was shortened by 1 base and J by 5 bases, with 9 bases between the two germline ends. CDR3 length: 14 residues. Looked up from germline, CDR1 is SGHVS and CDR2 is FNYEAQ. CDR3 amino acids: CASSLVPEHNEQFF. CDR3 nucleotide sequence: TGTGCCAGCAGCTTAGTGCCAGAGCACAATGAGCAGTTCTTC. The full variable domain, rest sourced from reference TRBV7-6 and TRBJ2-1, is GAGVSQSPRYKVTKRGQDVALRCDPISGHVSLYWYRQALGQGPEFLTYFNYEAQQDKSGLPNDRFSAERPEGSISTLTIQRTEQRDSAMYRCASSLVPEHNEQFFGPGTRLTVL.

This clonotype turned up a few times. This rearrangement joins TRBV29-1 to TRBJ2-7; D possibly corresponds to TRBD2 (6 bases). The CDR3 consists of 12 residues. The germline V and J ends were trimmed by 1 base and 3 bases, with 7 bases remaining between them. Germline CDR1 and CDR2: SQVTM and ANQGSEA. This CDR3 reads CSVEADYYEQYF. CDR3 DNA: TGCAGCGTTGAAGCGGACTACTACGAGCAGTACTTC.

The chain links TRBV18 to TRBJ1-2; D possibly corresponds to TRBD1 (5 bases). CDR1 and CDR2 from the germline V gene are KGHSH and LQKENI. The V end was cut by 4 bases, the J end by 2 bases, with 11 bases between. CDR3 length equals 14 residues. This chain's CDR3 is CASSLRGENYGYTF. The CDR3, as DNA: TGTGCCAGCTCACTTCGGGGGGAGAACTATGGCTACACCTTC.

This clonotype has only a few counts. The chain uses TRBV19 and TRBJ1-5; no clear D. The CDR3 runs to 15 residues. V was pared by 7 bases and J by 0 bases, with 13 bases between. Germline assignment: CDR1 LNHDA and CDR2 SQIVND (reference sequence). CDR3 DNA sequence: TGTGCCAGTACTCACAACACAAATAGCAATCAGCCCCAGCATTTT. Its protein is CASTHNTNSNQPQHF.

This chain uses TRBV11-1 with TRBJ1-4; no reliable D call. The V gene lost 3 bases and the J gene lost 5 bases, with 19 bases spanning the gap. Germline CDR1 SGHAT, CDR2 FQDESV (reference sequence). The CDR3 sequence is 17 residues long. This CDR3 reads CASSFGRVKGPNEKLFF. The CDR3 nucleotides are TGTGCCAGCAGCTTCGGGCGGGTGAAGGGCCCAAATGAAAAACTGTTTTTT. The full variable domain, completed using reference TRBV11-1 and TRBJ1-4, is EAEVAQSPRYKITEKSQAVAFWCDPISGHATLYWYRQILGQGPELLVQFQDESVVDDSQLPKDRFSAERLKGVDSTLKIQPAELGDSAMYLCASSFGRVKGPNEKLFFGSGTQLSVL.

This clonotype was recorded a few times. V gene TRBV27 combines with J gene TRBJ2-2, with 7 bases aligning to TRBD1. The CDR3 spans 15 residues. Per the germline V gene, CDR1 is MNHEY and CDR2 is SMNVEV (reference sequence). V gave up 5 bases and J gave up 3 bases; unmatched junction bases: 6. The CDR3 sequence: CASSAGQAYTGELFF. The DNA for the CDR3 is TGTGCCAGCAGTGCCGGACAGGCGTACACCGGGGAGCTGTTTTTT.

This chain uses TRBV5-4 with TRBJ2-4, with a possible D match to TRBD2 (7 bases). The CDR3 is 15 residues long. Trimming took off 0 bases at V and 5 bases at J, with 12 bases between the two ends. Germline V CDR1 and CDR2: SGHNT, YYREEE (reference sequence). The CDR3 DNA is TGTGCCAGCAGCTTGGGGGGGGGCCGCGAAAACATTCAGTACTTC. Amino acid sequence: CASSLGGGRENIQYF.

The chain uses TRBV28 and TRBJ1-1; D gene unclear. Trimming cost V 7 bases and J 4 bases, with 4 bases left between them. Germline V CDR1 and CDR2: MDHEN, SYDVKM. The CDR3 consists of 10 residues. CDR3 in DNA: TGTGCCAGCACGGGCACTGAAGCTTTCTTT. Translated, it gives CASTGTEAFF.

The V call is TRBV15, the J call TRBJ2-1; 9 nucleotides agree with TRBD1. J lost 6 bases, V lost 5 bases, and 5 bases had no gene match. CDR1 is LNHNV and CDR2 is YYDKDF in the germline V gene (reference sequence). There are 14 residues in the CDR3. The CDR3 sequence: CATSRDRAGNEQFF. CDR3 DNA: TGTGCCACCAGCCGGGACAGGGCCGGCAATGAGCAGTTCTTC.

This clonotype was seen only a few times. The V gene is TRBV19, the J gene TRBJ2-1; D unclear. There are 12 residues in the CDR3. The germline V gene has CDR1 LNHDA and CDR2 SQIVND (reference sequence). V lost 5 bases, J lost 9 bases, and 11 bases lay in between. CDR3 amino acids: CASSGRPSEQFF. The CDR3 DNA sequence: TGTGCCAGTAGTGGCAGACCATCTGAGCAGTTCTTC.

The V gene is TRBV6-5, the J gene TRBJ2-4; TRBD1 matches 7 bases. Losses at the gene ends were 6 bases for V and 1 base for J; bases not matched to a gene: 3. The CDR3 extends over 14 amino acids. Germline values: CDR1 MNHEY, CDR2 SVGAGI. The CDR3 loop reads CASSKTGAKNIQYF. DNA of the CDR3: TGTGCCAGCAGCAAGACAGGGGCCAAAAACATTCAGTACTTC.

CDR3 bases: TGTGCCAGCAGTTCCTCCGACGGGGTGACAAGTTACAATGAGCAGTTCTTC. Its protein product is CASSSSDGVTSYNEQFF. The chain carries TRBV28 and TRBJ2-1, with a weak D call TRBD2 (5 bases). Trimming shortened V by 4 bases and J by 4 bases, and 20 bases separated the two germline ends. CDR1 and CDR2 from the germline V gene are MDHEN and SYDVKM. The CDR3 length is 17 residues.

The chain joins TRBV5-1 to TRBJ1-5; tentative D call: TRBD1 (6 bases). The CDR3 contains 16 residues. Between the trimmed V and J ends, which lost 5 bases and 3 bases, there was a span of 18 bases. Germline V CDR1 and CDR2: SGHRS, YFSETQ. DNA for the CDR3: TGCGCCAGCAGTTTACAGGGAAAGGGCCCCAATCAGCCCCAGCATTTT. Translating it yields CASSLQGKGPNQPQHF.

The genes are TRBV29-1 and TRBJ1-2, with D possibly being TRBD1 (6 bases). The ends were cut back, 3 bases at V and 7 bases at J, with 15 bases in the middle. Germline V gene data show CDR1 as SQVTM and CDR2 as ANQGSEA. CDR3 length equals 13 residues. CDR3 residues: CSVDLQGFIGYTF. CDR3 in DNA: TGCAGCGTTGACCTACAGGGTTTTATTGGCTACACCTTC. Supplemented by reference TRBV29-1 and TRBJ1-2, the full variable domain reads SAVISQKPSRDICQRGTSLTIQCQVDSQVTMMFWYRQQPGQSLTLIATANQGSEATYESGFVIDKFPISRPNLTFSTLTVSNMSPEDSSIYLCSVDLQGFIGYTFGSGTRLTVV.

A few counts support this clonotype. The V and J genes are TRBV20-1 and TRBJ2-7, with 7 bases lining up with TRBD1. This CDR3 has 13 residues. V was pared by 6 bases and J by 2 bases, with 7 bases of the junction left unmatched. In germline, CDR1 is DFQATT, CDR2 SNEGSKA (reference sequence). The CDR3 DNA follows: TGCAGTGCACCCACAGGGGTCCCCTACGAGCAGTACTTC. This gives the protein CSAPTGVPYEQYF.

This clonotype has more than one count but fewer than ten. The chain combines TRBV29-1 with TRBJ1-1; possibly TRBD1 for D (6 bases). The germline CDR1 and CDR2 sequences are SQVTM and ANQGSEA. V dropped 7 bases and J dropped 1 base, with 19 bases sitting between them. The CDR3 runs to 15 residues. CDR3 sequence reads: CSDVGQEGGNTEAFF. In DNA, the CDR3 is TGCAGCGATGTGGGACAAGAAGGCGGGAACACTGAAGCTTTCTTT.

On this clonotype itself: A much larger clone lies a single base off, so this may be a read error. The chain has TRBV5-6 and TRBJ2-3; the D is unclear. CDR1 and CDR2 from the germline V gene are SGHDT and YYEEEE. Trimming shortened V by 1 base and J by 2 bases, and 11 bases separated the two germline ends. There are 15 residues in the CDR3. In DNA form, the CDR3 reads TGTGCCAGCAGCTTGTCTAACGGAATCACAGATACGCAGTATTTT. It translates to CASSLSNGITDTQYF.

The CDR3 protein is CSAAGAKELFF. CDR3 in DNA: TGCAGTGCTGCCGGGGCAAAGGAACTGTTTTTT. V and J are TRBV20-1 and TRBJ1-4; weak D call: TRBD1 (5 bases). The length of the CDR3 is 11 residues. Germline V gene sequence: CDR1 DFQATT, CDR2 SNEGSKA (reference sequence). The V gene lost 5 bases and the J gene lost 12 bases, with 13 bases spanning the gap.

This clonotype was counted between two and nine times. The genes are TRBV12-3 or TRBV12-4 and TRBJ2-7; weak D call: TRBD1 (5 bases). This CDR3 has 13 amino acids. V shed 7 bases and J shed 5 bases, with 15 bases lying between them. CDR3: CASTNYRLNEQYF. CDR3 coding DNA: TGTGCCAGCACCAATTACAGGTTGAACGAGCAGTACTTC.

This clonotype appeared a few times. The V call is TRBV2, the J call TRBJ2-7; 9 nucleotides align to TRBD1. CDR1 and CDR2 from the germline V gene are SNHLY and FYNNEI. V lost 4 bases, J lost 2 bases, and 12 bases stayed unmatched. The CDR3 covers 17 residues. DNA for the CDR3: TGTGCCAGCAGTGCTCTTCCAATGGGACAGGGCACCTACGAGCAGTACTTC. It codes for CASSALPMGQGTYEQYF.

At least ten counts were recorded for this clonotype. The chain is built from TRBV29-1 and TRBJ2-3; D ambiguous. Deletions cut 3 bases from V and 7 bases from J, with 8 bases between. Germline-derived CDR1 and CDR2 are SQVTM and ANQGSEA. This CDR3 is built from 11 residues. The CDR3 reads CSVDARNTQYF. The CDR3 region has the DNA TGCAGCGTTGATGCGCGGAATACGCAGTATTTT.

The gene calls are TRBV29-1 and TRBJ2-1, with 7 bases that match TRBD1. Germline CDR1 SQVTM, CDR2 ANQGSEA. V was clipped by 4 bases and J by 12 bases; unmatched bases: 12. The CDR3 length is 13 residues. The CDR3 sequence is CSVVQGSALLQFF. As DNA, the CDR3 is TGCAGCGTTGTACAGGGGTCCGCCTTGTTGCAGTTCTTC.

This rearrangement joins TRBV6-5 to TRBJ2-7; perhaps D is TRBD1 or TRBD2 (6 bases each). Per the germline V gene, CDR1 is MNHEY and CDR2 is SVGAGI. V was trimmed by 0 bases and J by 5 bases, leaving 11 bases between them. The length of the CDR3 is 14 residues. CDR3 DNA: TGTGCCAGCAGTTACTCTCGGGGGCTCAACGAGCAGTACTTC. It yields the protein CASSYSRGLNEQYF.

In this sample, this clonotype turned up a few times. The J gene is TRBJ2-2, the V gene TRBV29-1; tentatively, D is TRBD1 (7 bases). Germline CDR1 and CDR2: SQVTM and ANQGSEA. Trimming cost V 4 bases and J 0 bases, with 9 bases left between them. The CDR3 is made up of 14 amino acids. This CDR3 reads CSVGGTANTGELFF. DNA of the CDR3: TGCAGCGTTGGCGGGACAGCGAACACCGGGGAGCTGTTTTTT.

The J gene is TRBJ2-3, the V gene TRBV5-1, with 8 bases lining up with TRBD2. The CDR3 contains 16 residues. The germline CDR1 and CDR2 sequences are SGHRS and YFSETQ. J lost 2 bases, V lost 6 bases, and 11 bases had no gene match. This CDR3 is CASNPQGLGLTDTQYF. The CDR3 coding sequence is TGCGCCAGCAACCCCCAGGGACTAGGGCTCACAGATACGCAGTATTTT.